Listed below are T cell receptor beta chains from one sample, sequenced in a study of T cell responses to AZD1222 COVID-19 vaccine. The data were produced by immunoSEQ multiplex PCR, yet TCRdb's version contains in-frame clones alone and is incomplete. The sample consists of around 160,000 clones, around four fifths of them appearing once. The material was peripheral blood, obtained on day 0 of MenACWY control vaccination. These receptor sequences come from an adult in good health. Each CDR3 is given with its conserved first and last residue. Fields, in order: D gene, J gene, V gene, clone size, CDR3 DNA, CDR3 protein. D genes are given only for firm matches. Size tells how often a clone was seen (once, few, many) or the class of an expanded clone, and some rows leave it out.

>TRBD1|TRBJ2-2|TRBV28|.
TGTGCCAGCAGTCCAACGACAGGGAGACGGGGGGAGCTGTTTTTT
CASSPTTGRRGELFF
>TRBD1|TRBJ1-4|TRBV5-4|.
TGTGCCAGCAGCAGGAAGGGGACAGGGGATGAAAAACTGTTTTTT
CASSRKGTGDEKLFF
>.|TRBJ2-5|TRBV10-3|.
TGTGCCATCAGTGTACGGGCCGGGAAAGAGACCCAGTACTTC
CAISVRAGKETQYF
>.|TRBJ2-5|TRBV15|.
TGTGCCACCAGCAGAGACGGGTACCAAGAGACCCAGTACTTC
CATSRDGYQETQYF
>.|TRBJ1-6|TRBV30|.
TGTGCCTGGACCCCCAGGGCAAATTCACCCCTCCACTTT
CAWTPRANSPLHF
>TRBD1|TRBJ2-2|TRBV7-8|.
TGTGCCAGCAGCTTAAGGGCAGGGGGAGTGGCCGGGGAGCTGTTTTTT
CASSLRAGGVAGELFF
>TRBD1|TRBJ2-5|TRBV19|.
TGTGCCAGTAGACCGGGACAGGCCCCCGAGACCCAGTACTTC
CASRPGQAPETQYF
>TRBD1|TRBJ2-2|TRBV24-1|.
TGTGCCACCAGTCCAGCCGGGACAGCCGTTCACCACGGGGAGCTGTTTTTT
CATSPAGTAVHHGELFF
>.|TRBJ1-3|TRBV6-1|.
TGTGCCAGCAGTGAGCCCCAGACCTCTGGAAACACCATATATTTT
CASSEPQTSGNTIYF
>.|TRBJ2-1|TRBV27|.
TGTGCCAGCAGTTCCCCCCTGGGGCAGTTCTTC
CASSSPLGQFF
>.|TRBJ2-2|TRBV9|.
TGTGCCAGCAGAGCAGCTTCGAACACCGGGGAGCTGTTTTTT
CASRAASNTGELFF
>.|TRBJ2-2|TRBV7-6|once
TGTGCCAGCAGCTTTGTGGGGGGAAGGGGGAACACCGGGGAGCTGTTTTTT
CASSFVGGRGNTGELFF
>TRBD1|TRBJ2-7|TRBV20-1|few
TGCAGTGCTGGGGACAGGGGGCAGTACTTC
CSAGDRGQYF
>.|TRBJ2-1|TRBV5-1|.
TGCGCCAGCAGCTTGGTTCGGAATGAGCAGTTCTTC
CASSLVRNEQFF
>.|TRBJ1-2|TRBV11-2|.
TGTGCCAGCAGCTTAGATCGAGGGGGTAATGGCTACACCTTC
CASSLDRGGNGYTF
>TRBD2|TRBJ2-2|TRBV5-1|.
TGCGCCAGCAGCTCCCTTAGCGGGGGGGCCGGGGAGCTGTTTTTT
CASSSLSGGAGELFF
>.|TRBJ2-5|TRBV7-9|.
TGTGCCAGCAGCCACCCAATGGCCCAAGAGACCCAGTACTTC
CASSHPMAQETQYF
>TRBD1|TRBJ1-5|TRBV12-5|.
TGTGCTAGTGGTTTGGCCACAGGGGGGAGGAGCAATCAGCCCCAGCATTTT
CASGLATGGRSNQPQHF
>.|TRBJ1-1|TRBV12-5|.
TGTGCTAGTGGTCCGCTGGGGAACACTGAAGCTTTCTTT
CASGPLGNTEAFF
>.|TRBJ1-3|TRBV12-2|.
TGTGCAAGTCGCTCGGGCCCGAGGGAAGGAAACACCATATATTTT
CASRSGPREGNTIYF
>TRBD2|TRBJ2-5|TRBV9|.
TGTGCCAGCAGCGTAGCAGCGGGACTAAAAGAGACCCAGTACTTC
CASSVAAGLKETQYF
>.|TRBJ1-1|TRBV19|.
TGTGCCAGTAGTATCGAGGAGAACACTGAAGCTTTCTTT
CASSIEENTEAFF
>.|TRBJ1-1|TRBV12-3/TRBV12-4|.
TGTGCCAGCAGCCGGAGACCGTTCACTGAAGCTTTCTTT
CASSRRPFTEAFF
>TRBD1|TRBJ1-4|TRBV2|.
TGTGCCAGCAGTGTGGGACAGAAGAATGAAAAACTGTTTTTT
CASSVGQKNEKLFF
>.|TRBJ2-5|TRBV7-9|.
TGTGCCAGCAGCTTCACATCTACGGGAGAGACCCAGTACTTC
CASSFTSTGETQYF
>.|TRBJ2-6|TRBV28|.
TGTGCCAGCAGTTATGGGGCCAACGTCCTGACTTTC
CASSYGANVLTF
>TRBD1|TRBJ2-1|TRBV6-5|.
TGTGCCAGCAGTCTTGGGACAGGCTACAATGAGCAGTTCTTC
CASSLGTGYNEQFF
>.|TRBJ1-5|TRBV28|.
TGTGCCAGCAGTGGCCAGTGGTTTAGCAATCAGCCCCAGCATTTT
CASSGQWFSNQPQHF
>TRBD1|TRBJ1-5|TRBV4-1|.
TGCGCCAGCAGCCAACCCCCGGGACAGGGATGGGGGGCCTATCAGCCCCAGCATTTT
CASSQPPGQGWGAYQPQHF
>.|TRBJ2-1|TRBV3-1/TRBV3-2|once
TGTGCCAGCAGCCAAGGGGGAGTGTTCGAAGTTTTCTTC
CASSQGGVFEVFF
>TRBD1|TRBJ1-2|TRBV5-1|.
TGCGCCAGCAGCTCGGGACAGCCCTCCCGTGGGGGCTACACCTTC
CASSSGQPSRGGYTF
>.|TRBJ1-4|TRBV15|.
TGTGCCACCAGCAGACGGCTGGATTCTAATGAAAAACTGTTTTTT
CATSRRLDSNEKLFF
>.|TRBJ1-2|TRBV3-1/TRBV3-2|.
TGTGCCAGCAGCCAAGAAACCCGCGGCTACACCTTC
CASSQETRGYTF
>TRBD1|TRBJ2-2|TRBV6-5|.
TGTGCCAGCAGGACGACAGGGTTTACCGGGGAGCTGTTTTTT
CASRTTGFTGELFF
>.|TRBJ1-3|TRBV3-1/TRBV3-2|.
TGTGCCAGCAGCCAAGGGGGCAGACTTGGAAACACCATATATTTT
CASSQGGRLGNTIYF
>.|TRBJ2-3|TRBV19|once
TGTGCCAGTAGTCTCCGAATGGGGGATACGCAGTATTTT
CASSLRMGDTQYF
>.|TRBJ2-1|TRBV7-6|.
TGTGCCAGCAGCAAGTCAGGGGCCCCCATAGATAATGAGCAGTTCTTC
CASSKSGAPIDNEQFF
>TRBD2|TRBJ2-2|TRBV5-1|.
TGCGCCAGCAGCTTGGAGGGCTTGGGACTAGTTGCGTTCGGGGAGCTGTTTTTT
CASSLEGLGLVAFGELFF
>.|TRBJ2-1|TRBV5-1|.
TGCGCCAGCAGATACAGGGAGGGTGAGCAGTTCTTC
CASRYREGEQFF
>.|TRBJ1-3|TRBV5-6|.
TGTGCCAGCAGCTTTGATCTCCCCGGGGTCTCTGGAAACACCATATATTTT
CASSFDLPGVSGNTIYF
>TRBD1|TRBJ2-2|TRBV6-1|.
TGTGCCAGCAGTAACAGGGGGACCGGGGAGCTGTTTTTT
CASSNRGTGELFF
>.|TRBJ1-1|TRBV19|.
TGTGCCAGTAGTATAGTCAAGACCAACACTGAAGCTTTCTTT
CASSIVKTNTEAFF
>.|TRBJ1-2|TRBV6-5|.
TGTGCCAGCAGTTACGATAGGGTGGCTAACTATGGCTACACCTTC
CASSYDRVANYGYTF
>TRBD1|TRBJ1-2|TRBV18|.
TGTGCCAGCTCACCACCCGGTACAGGGGCTTATGGCTACACCTTC
CASSPPGTGAYGYTF
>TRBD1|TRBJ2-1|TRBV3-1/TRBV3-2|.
TGTGCCAGCAGCCACCGGGGACAGGGCGGGAATGAGCAGTTCTTC
CASSHRGQGGNEQFF
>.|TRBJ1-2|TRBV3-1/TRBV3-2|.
TGTGCCAGCAGCCAAGAAGGCAGGGTGCGCGGCTACACCTTC
CASSQEGRVRGYTF
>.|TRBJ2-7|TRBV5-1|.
TGCGCCAGCAGCTTGGAGGGGACTGCAAGTTGGGGCGAGCAGTACTTC
CASSLEGTASWGEQYF
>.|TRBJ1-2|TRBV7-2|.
TGTGCCAGCAGCTCCAGGGGACTCAATGGCTACACCTTC
CASSSRGLNGYTF
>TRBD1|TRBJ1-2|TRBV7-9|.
TGTGCCAGCAGCTTACGACAGGGGGACGGCTACACCTTC
CASSLRQGDGYTF
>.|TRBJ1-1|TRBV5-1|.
TGCGCCAGCACCCCCGGTTCAGGCTACACTGAAGCTTTCTTT
CASTPGSGYTEAFF
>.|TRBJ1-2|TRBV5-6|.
TGTGCCAGCAGCTTGGTTGAGAACTATGGCTACACCTTC
CASSLVENYGYTF
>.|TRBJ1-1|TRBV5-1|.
TGCGCCAGCAACCCAGGAGGGGGAGAAGCTTTCTTT
CASNPGGGEAFF
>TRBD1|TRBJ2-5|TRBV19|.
TGTGCCAGTAGTTTTAACAGGGGTGAGACCCAGTACTTC
CASSFNRGETQYF
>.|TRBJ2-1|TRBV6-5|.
TGTGCCAGCAGTTACTCGATGGTAGGCAATGAGCAGTTCTTC
CASSYSMVGNEQFF
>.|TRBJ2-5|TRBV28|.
TGTGCCAGCAGGGAACAGGGACGCGAGACCCAGTACTTC
CASREQGRETQYF